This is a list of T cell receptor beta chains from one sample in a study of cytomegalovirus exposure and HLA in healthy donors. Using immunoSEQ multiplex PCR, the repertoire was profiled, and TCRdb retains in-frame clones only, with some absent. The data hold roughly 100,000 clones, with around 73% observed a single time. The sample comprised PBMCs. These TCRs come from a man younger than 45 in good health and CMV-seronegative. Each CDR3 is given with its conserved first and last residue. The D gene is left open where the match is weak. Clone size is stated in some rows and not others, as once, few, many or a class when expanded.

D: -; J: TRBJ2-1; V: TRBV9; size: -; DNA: TGTGCCAGCAGCGCTGCTAGTGCCTACAATGAGCAGTTCTTC; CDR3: CASSAASAYNEQFF
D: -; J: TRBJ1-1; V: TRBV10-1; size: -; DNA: TGCGCCAGCAGTGAGTCTGGGACTGCTTTCTTT; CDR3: CASSESGTAFF
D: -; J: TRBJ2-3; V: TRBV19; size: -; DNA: TGTGCCAGTAGTCGCGGCACAGATACGCAGTATTTT; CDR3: CASSRGTDTQYF
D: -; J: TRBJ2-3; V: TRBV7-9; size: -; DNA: TGTGCCAGCAGCTTAGACGAGAGCACAGATACGCAGTATTTT; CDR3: CASSLDESTDTQYF
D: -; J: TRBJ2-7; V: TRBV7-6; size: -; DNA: TGTGCCCGGACCGTACCAAGGGGTACCTACGAGCAGTACTTC; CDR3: CARTVPRGTYEQYF
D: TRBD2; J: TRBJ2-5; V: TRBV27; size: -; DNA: TGTGCCAGCAGAGAATGGGGAGCGGGACAAGAGACCCAGTACTTC; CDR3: CASREWGAGQETQYF
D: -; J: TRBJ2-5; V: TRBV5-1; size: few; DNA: TGCGCCAGCAGCTTGAACGGCCAAGAGACCCAGTACTTC; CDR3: CASSLNGQETQYF
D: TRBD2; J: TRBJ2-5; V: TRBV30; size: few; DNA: TGTGCCTGGAGTGTACGGAGGGCGGGAGACCAGTACTTC; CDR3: CAWSVRRAGDQYF
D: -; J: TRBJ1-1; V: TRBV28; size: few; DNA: TGTGCCAGCAGACCGGGGTCCGTGAACACTGAAGCTTTCTTT; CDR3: CASRPGSVNTEAFF
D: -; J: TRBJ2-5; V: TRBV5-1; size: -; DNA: TGCGCCAGCAGCTTGGATGTCAGTACCCAAGAGACCCAGTACTTC; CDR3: CASSLDVSTQETQYF
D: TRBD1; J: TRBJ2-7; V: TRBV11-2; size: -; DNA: TGTGCCAGCAGCAAATGGACAGGGGGCGGCTACGAGCAGTACTTC; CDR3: CASSKWTGGGYEQYF
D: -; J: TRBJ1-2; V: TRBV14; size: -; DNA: TGTGCCAGCAGCCCGACAGAGATATATGGCTACACCTTC; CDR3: CASSPTEIYGYTF
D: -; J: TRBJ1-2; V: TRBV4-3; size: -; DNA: TGCGCCAGCAGCCAGGAACAGGGCTATGGCTACACCTTC; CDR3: CASSQEQGYGYTF
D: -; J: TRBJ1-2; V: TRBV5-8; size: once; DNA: TGTGCCAGCAGCCTAGGGACGGGGTGGGGGAGGGGACGGTATGGCTACACCTTC; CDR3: CASSLGTGWGRGRYGYTF
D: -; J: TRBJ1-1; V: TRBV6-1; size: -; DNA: TGTGCCAGCAGATTCAGGGGTGGCACTGAAGCTTTCTTT; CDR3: CASRFRGGTEAFF
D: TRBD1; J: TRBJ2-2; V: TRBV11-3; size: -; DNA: TGTGCCAGCAGCACCAGCAGGGGGCGCGGCACCGGGGAGCTGTTTTTT; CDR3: CASSTSRGRGTGELFF